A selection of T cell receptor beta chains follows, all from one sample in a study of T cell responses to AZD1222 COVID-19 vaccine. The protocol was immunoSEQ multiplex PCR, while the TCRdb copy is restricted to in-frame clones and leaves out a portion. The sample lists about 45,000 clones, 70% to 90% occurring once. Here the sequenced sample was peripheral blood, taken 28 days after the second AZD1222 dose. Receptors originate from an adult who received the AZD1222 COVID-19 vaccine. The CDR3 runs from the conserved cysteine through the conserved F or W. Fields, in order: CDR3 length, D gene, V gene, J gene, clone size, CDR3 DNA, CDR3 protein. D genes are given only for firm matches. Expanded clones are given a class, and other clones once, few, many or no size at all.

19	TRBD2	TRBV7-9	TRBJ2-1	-	TGTGCCAGCAGCTTTAGGGGGACTAGCGGGAAGTTCTCCTACAATGAGCAGTTCTTC	CASSFRGTSGKFSYNEQFF
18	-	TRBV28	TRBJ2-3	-	TGTGCCAGCAGTCCATCGGGACGAAGCCCCCTCAACACAGATACGCAGTATTTT	CASSPSGRSPLNTDTQYF
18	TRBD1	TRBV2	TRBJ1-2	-	TGTGCCAGCAGTGTTAGGCCCCCGGGACAGCCAGCTAACTATGGCTACACCTTC	CASSVRPPGQPANYGYTF
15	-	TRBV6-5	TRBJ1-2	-	TGTGCCAGCAGTTCTACAGGGCCCGACTTTTATGGCTACACCTTC	CASSSTGPDFYGYTF
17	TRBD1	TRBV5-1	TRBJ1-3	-	TGCGCCAGCAGCCGCGGCCCAGGGACAGTTGCTGGAAACACCATATATTTT	CASSRGPGTVAGNTIYF
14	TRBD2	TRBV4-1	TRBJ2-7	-	TGCGCCAGCAGCCAAGATGGACTAGCGAGGGAGCAGTACTTC	CASSQDGLAREQYF
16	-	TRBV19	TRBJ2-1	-	TGTGCCAGTAGTATTTCGACCGGGACTGCATACAATGAGCAGTTCTTC	CASSISTGTAYNEQFF
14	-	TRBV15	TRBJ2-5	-	TGTGCCACCAGCAGAGCCGGGGCCAGAGAGACCCAGTACTTC	CATSRAGARETQYF
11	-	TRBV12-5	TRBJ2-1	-	TGTGCTAGTGGTTTGGTGAATGAGCAGTTCTTC	CASGLVNEQFF
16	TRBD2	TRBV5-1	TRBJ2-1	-	TGCGCCAGCAGGCAAGTCACTAGCGGGAGGGGTATAGAGCAGTTCTTC	CASRQVTSGRGIEQFF
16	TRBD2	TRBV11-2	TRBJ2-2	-	TGTGCCAGCAGCTTACTGGGGACTAGGTGGGCCGGGGAGCTGTTTTTT	CASSLLGTRWAGELFF
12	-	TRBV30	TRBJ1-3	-	TGTGCCTGGAGTGTGTTTGGAAACACCATATATTTT	CAWSVFGNTIYF
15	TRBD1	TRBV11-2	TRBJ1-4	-	TGTGCCAGCAGCCCAGTGGGGACAGGGAGTGAAAAACTGTTTTTT	CASSPVGTGSEKLFF
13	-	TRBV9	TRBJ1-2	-	TGTGCCAGCAGCGCGAGGACTAACTATGGCTACACCTTC	CASSARTNYGYTF
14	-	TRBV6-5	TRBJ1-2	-	TGTGCCAGCAGTTACTCCCGCGCAGACCATGGCTACACCTTC	CASSYSRADHGYTF
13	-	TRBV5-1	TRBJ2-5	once	TGCGCCAGCACCCCCCGGCCTCAAGAGACCCAGTACTTC	CASTPRPQETQYF
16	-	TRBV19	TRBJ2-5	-	TGTGCCAGTAGTATTGGCAGGGGGGGATTCCAAGAGACCCAGTACTTC	CASSIGRGGFQETQYF
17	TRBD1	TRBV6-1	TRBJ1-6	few	TGTGCCAGCAGTGCCCGGGACAGGGGCTCGGGAAATTCACCCCTCCACTTT	CASSARDRGSGNSPLHF
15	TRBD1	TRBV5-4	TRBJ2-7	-	TGTGCCAGCAGCTCTCCCGGGACAGGGTACGGCGAGCAGTACTTC	CASSSPGTGYGEQYF
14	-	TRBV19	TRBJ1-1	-	TGTGCCAGTAGTAAGGGTCTCGGGAACACTGAAGCTTTCTTT	CASSKGLGNTEAFF
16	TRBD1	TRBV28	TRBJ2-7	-	TGTGCCAGCAGTTCGTACACAGGGGGCGCGGGCCACGAGCAGTACTTC	CASSSYTGGAGHEQYF
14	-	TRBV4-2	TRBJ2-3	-	TGTGCCAGCAGCCCCGGTCGTTGGCTTGATACGCAGTATTTT	CASSPGRWLDTQYF
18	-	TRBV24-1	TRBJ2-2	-	TGTGCCACCAGTGATCTACCTGGGCACAGGGCGAACACCGGGGAGCTGTTTTTT	CATSDLPGHRANTGELFF
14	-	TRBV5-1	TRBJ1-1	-	TGCGCCAGCAGCTTCGGGGACCCTGGGACTGAAGCTTTCTTT	CASSFGDPGTEAFF